This TCR beta chain comes out of a study of technical replicates of blood from four donors. The method was immunoSEQ multiplex PCR; TCRdb's version includes in-frame clones alone and lacks a portion of them. The repertoire consists of roughly 40,000 clones, with about 96% occurring once and the leading ten covering about 0.38%. The ends were cut back, 1 base at V and 2 bases at J, with 13 bases in the middle. Germline CDR1 and CDR2: LGHNA and YNFKEQ. CDR3 size: 16 residues. This chain links TRBV4-2 with TRBJ2-3; possible D gene TRBD1, 5 bases. The sequencing sample was made of T cells isolated from PBMCs. The clonotype originates from a human donor in good health. The chain's CDR3 is CASSQAVQGSTDTQYF. The CDR3 DNA follows: TGTGCCAGCAGCCAAGCGGTCCAGGGATCCACAGATACGCAGTATTTT.